These T cell receptor beta chains were read from a single sample in a study of cytomegalovirus exposure and HLA in healthy donors. Only in-frame clones appear in the TCRdb table, and some are missing; sequencing was by immunoSEQ multiplex PCR. The sample has about 200,000 clones; 82% are singletons. Material for sequencing was PBMCs. These receptors originate from a man aged 35 to 55 in good health and CMV-seropositive. The CDR3 runs from the conserved cysteine through the conserved F or W. The order of the fields is V gene, J gene, CDR3 protein.

>TRBV5-1|TRBJ1-1
CASSFDRNTEAFF
>TRBV5-5|TRBJ2-1
CASSSGGSNNEQFF
>TRBV30|TRBJ1-5
CAWTGQINQPQHF
>TRBV4-1|TRBJ2-4
CASSQDSSGNIQYF
>TRBV7-3|TRBJ2-3
CASSLGKADTQYF
>TRBV5-6|TRBJ1-5
CASSPPRILRNQPQHF
>TRBV30|TRBJ1-2
CAWMYGSNYGYTF
>TRBV5-4|TRBJ2-7
CASSQGLSYEQYF
>TRBV7-9|TRBJ2-1
CASRLAGYNEQFF
>TRBV10-1|TRBJ2-5
CASSDQGARVGTQYF
>TRBV28|TRBJ2-7
CASKAGSWGEQYF
>TRBV11-3|TRBJ1-2
CASSLGGLGGYTF
>TRBV5-1|TRBJ2-3
CASSQGTSGRAVTDTQYF
>TRBV12-5|TRBJ2-7
CASRTGFYEQYF
>TRBV2|TRBJ2-7
CASSGWTEGYEQYF
>TRBV7-6|TRBJ1-4
CASSGGTVATNEKLFF
>TRBV6-5|TRBJ2-4
CASRLTGGKNIQYF
>TRBV11-3|TRBJ2-1
CASSLVDEQFF
>TRBV4-1|TRBJ2-1
CASSRPGLAGNEQFF
>TRBV7-6|TRBJ2-5
CASSFDETLTETQYF
>TRBV19|TRBJ1-2
CASSFGEYGYTF
>TRBV28|TRBJ1-3
CASRGTAPSSGNTIYF
>TRBV28|TRBJ1-5
CASSLTGSYNQPQHF
>TRBV7-9|TRBJ2-5
CASSFMEYQETQYF
>TRBV5-1|TRBJ1-1
CASSVDRMNTEAFF
>TRBV9|TRBJ2-3
CASQRLAGGVDTQYF
>TRBV21-1|TRBJ1-5
CASSKALVGQAINQPQHF
>TRBV5-1|TRBJ2-7
CASSLVGTGPYEQYF
>TRBV6-1|TRBJ2-1
CASSDGGGPWDEQFF
>TRBV7-6|TRBJ1-5
CAKTRQGNQPQHF
>TRBV30|TRBJ2-2
CAWRKDSTGELFF
>TRBV5-1|TRBJ1-2
CASSLQGSGVGYTF
>TRBV9|TRBJ1-2
CASSVAIRGDGYTF
>TRBV25-1|TRBJ1-6
CASSVGVGNSPLHF
>TRBV29-1|TRBJ1-1
CSVETGMNTEAFF
>TRBV5-1|TRBJ1-1
CASSLGQGSINTEAFF
>TRBV9|TRBJ2-1
CASSVDQGGYNEQFF
>TRBV7-3|TRBJ2-2
CASSPTVTGELFF